These 23 T cell receptor beta chains share one sample of origin, sequenced in a study of blood T cells in healthy people across ages. A J-beta primer mix and a sample-barcoded 5' primer were used in a second PCR of about 7 to 12 cycles. In TCRdb, the 5' RACE reads were re-called with MiXCR into one record per CDR3 protein. The data show over a million distinct CDR3 sequences, roughly a quarter seen once. The same specimen was also included in a second study, on T cells of mothers and their children.

Input material: blood. These receptors all come from a girl aged 2 to 10 in good health.

The genes are TRBV29-1 and TRBJ1-6, with D uncertain. Germline loops: CDR1 SQVTM, CDR2 ANQGSEA. The CDR3 is made up of 13 amino acids. V was clipped by 4 bases and J by 8 bases, with 12 bases between them. The CDR3 loop is CSVGEGGYSPLHF. CDR3 nucleotides: TGCAGCGTTGGCGAGGGAGGGTATTCACCCCTCCACTTT.

As for this clonotype: The CDR3 end shows no conserved phenylalanine or tryptophan, and so a read error is likely. This sequence joins TRBV12-3 or TRBV12-4 and TRBJ1-2; a possible D gene is TRBD1 (6 bases). This CDR3 comprises 15 residues. The CDR3 DNA follows: TGCGCCAGCAGTTCCCCGACAGGATACACCTATGGCTACACCCTC. It yields the protein CASSSPTGYTYGYTL.

This chain joins TRBV20-1 and TRBJ2-5; TRBD2 matches 7 bases. CDR3 length: 16 residues. Germline assignment: CDR1 DFQATT and CDR2 SNEGSKA (reference sequence). Trimming took 0 bases from V and 11 from J; bases not matched to a gene: 18. The CDR3 DNA sequence: TGCAGTGCTAGAGACCCCCTGTTTGCGGGAGTGGAAGAGCAGTACTTC. Encoded protein: CSARDPLFAGVEEQYF.

This clonotype was seen more than once but under ten times. Likely a read error: the CDR3 ends without its conserved phenylalanine or tryptophan. This chain connects TRBV5-1 to TRBJ1-4; unclear D gene. With 5 bases removed from V and 8 bases from J, the gap between germline ends came to 13 bases. Germline V gives CDR1 SGHRS, CDR2 YFSETQ. The CDR3 loop spans 13 amino acids. CDR3 protein: CASSSDDGEKLFY. CDR3 DNA sequence: TGCGCCAGCAGTTCGGATGATGGGGAAAAACTGTTTTAT.

This clonotype was seen more than once but under ten times. This sequence joins TRBV11-2 and TRBJ1-5; TRBD1 is a possible D gene (6 bases). Germline V gene data show CDR1 as SGHAT and CDR2 as FQNNGV. V lost 5 bases and J lost 2, with 19 bases in between. This CDR3 contains 17 residues. The CDR3 nucleotides are TGTGCCAGCAGCCCAGGAGGATCACAGGGAGGCAATCAGCCCCAGCATTTT. This gives the protein CASSPGGSQGGNQPQHF.

The CDR3 region has the DNA TGTGCCAGCAGCTTTCCGACAGCGAATGGCTACACCTTC. This gives the protein CASSFPTANGYTF. This chain links TRBV5-6 with TRBJ1-2; maybe TRBD1 (5 bases). The CDR3 is made up of 13 amino acids. V lost 2 bases to trimming and J lost 6 bases, with 11 bases between them. From germline, CDR1 is SGHDT and CDR2 YYEEEE.

The CDR3 is CASSGRDYNEQFF. The CDR3 region has the DNA TGTGCCAGCAGCGGGAGGGATTACAATGAGCAGTTCTTC. The V gene is TRBV25-1, the J gene TRBJ2-1; 8 bases map to TRBD2. The CDR3 spans 13 residues. Germline-derived CDR1 and CDR2 are MGHDK and SYGVNS. After removal of 6 bases from V and 4 bases from J, the junction contained 2 bases not matched to a gene.

This rearrangement joins TRBV5-6 to TRBJ2-5, with a possible D match to TRBD1 (5 bases). The assigned J gene may be wrong: the sequence end matches TRBJ2-1 better. The CDR3 has 16 amino acids. Per the germline V gene, CDR1 is SGHDT and CDR2 is YYEEEE. The CDR3 DNA follows: TGTGCCAGCAGCTATGCCGATGGGGCCAACTACAATGAGCAGTTCTTC. It yields the protein CASSYADGANYNEQFF.

Ten or more counts support this clonotype. The chain links TRBV7-9 to TRBJ2-3; D unresolved. The CDR3 consists of 12 residues. Germline CDR1 and CDR2: SEHNR and FQNEAQ (reference sequence). V was trimmed by 2 bases and J by 2 bases, leaving 2 bases between them. CDR3 sequence reads: CASSLPTDTQYF. DNA of the CDR3: TGTGCCAGCAGCTTACCCACAGATACGCAGTATTTT.

The chain joins TRBV4-1 to TRBJ2-4; 12 nucleotides align to TRBD2. CDR3 length: 14 residues. In germline, CDR1 is MGHRA, CDR2 YSYEKL. The junction had 0 bases not matched to a gene; V was cut back by 1 base and J by 8 bases. Written as DNA, the CDR3 is TGCGCCAGCAGCCAAGGACTAGCGGGAGACATTCAGTACTTC. Translating it yields CASSQGLAGDIQYF.

The rearrangement links TRBV3-1 to TRBJ2-1, with D possibly matching TRBD2 (6 bases). V was clipped by 0 bases and J by 5 bases, with 17 bases between them. Germline CDR1 is LGHDT and CDR2 is YNNKEL (reference sequence). This CDR3 comprises 17 residues. The CDR3 DNA is TGTGCCAGCAGCCAAGATTGGTTAGCGGTGGGTGACAATGAGCAGTTCTTC. Its protein product is CASSQDWLAVGDNEQFF.

The V gene is TRBV29-1, the J gene TRBJ2-3, with 7 bases lining up with TRBD1. Germline V CDR1 and CDR2: SQVTM, ANQGSEA. This CDR3 region has 15 residues. The CDR3 sequence: CSIQGGRDGTDTQYF. The CDR3 nucleotides are TGCAGTATCCAAGGGGGCAGGGACGGGACAGATACGCAGTATTTT.

The V gene is TRBV20-1, the J gene TRBJ2-5; 14 bases line up with TRBD2. The end of the DNA fits TRBJ2-1 better, so the J call may be wrong. Germline V gene data show CDR1 as DFQATT and CDR2 as SNEGSKA (reference sequence). The CDR3 spans 16 residues. The CDR3 spells CSARAPGLAGDNEQFF. The DNA for the CDR3 is TGCAGTGCTAGAGCACCGGGACTAGCGGGAGACAATGAGCAGTTCTTC.

This sequence joins TRBV7-9 and TRBJ2-1, with TRBD2 matching over 13 bases. CDR3 size: 16 residues. Looked up from germline, CDR1 is SEHNR and CDR2 is FQNEAQ (reference sequence). The V segment lost 5 bases and the J segment 4 bases; nucleotides outside the gene matches: 5. The CDR3 DNA is TGTGCCAGCAGCGACCGACTAGCGGGAGGTTACAATGAGCAGTTCTTC. Its translation is CASSDRLAGGYNEQFF.

This clonotype was counted only a few times. The rearrangement joins TRBV10-1 to TRBJ2-5; 10 nucleotides line up with TRBD2. The end of the DNA fits TRBJ2-1 better, so the J call may be wrong. The CDR3 has 16 amino acids. Germline V gene sequence: CDR1 WNHNN, CDR2 SYGVQD (reference sequence). CDR3: CASSEYTSGIGNEQFF. CDR3 DNA sequence: TGCGCCAGCAGTGAGTACACTAGCGGGATCGGGAATGAGCAGTTCTTC.

The chain has TRBV20-1 and TRBJ2-1; weak D call: TRBD2 (5 bases). V was pared by 5 bases and J by 3 bases, with 17 bases between. This CDR3 is built from 15 residues. Germline lookup yields CDR1 DFQATT and CDR2 SNEGSKA (reference sequence). The CDR3 region has the DNA TGCAGTGCTTATCCCGAGGGCCTTGTCTACAATGAGCAGTTCTTC. It encodes CSAYPEGLVYNEQFF.

The gene calls are TRBV6-2 or TRBV6-3 and TRBJ2-1, with 7 bases fitting TRBD2. Germline V CDR1 and CDR2: MNHEY, SVGEGT. The CDR3 is 13 residues long. The CDR3 nucleotides are TGTGCATTGGGCCGGGGGGCCTACAATGAGCAGTTCTTC. This codes for CALGRGAYNEQFF.

This clonotype was observed a handful of times. The CDR3, as DNA: TGTGCCACCAGCAGAGACAGGGGGCCTACCTACGAGCAGTACTTC. It specifies CATSRDRGPTYEQYF. This chain connects TRBV15 to TRBJ2-7; 8 bases fit TRBD1. V was pared by 0 bases and J by 2 bases, with 3 bases of the junction left unmatched. Per the germline V gene, CDR1 is LNHNV and CDR2 is YYDKDF (reference sequence). The CDR3 has 15 residues. Together with reference TRBV15 and TRBJ2-7, the CDR3 gives the full variable domain: DAMVIQNPRYQVTQFGKPVTLSCSQTLNHNVMYWYQQKSSQAPKLLFHYYDKDFNNEADTPDNFQSRRPNTSFCFLDIRSPGLGDTAMYLCATSRDRGPTYEQYFGPGTRLTVT.

This sequence joins TRBV29-1 and TRBJ2-5; a possible D gene is TRBD2 (6 bases). This CDR3 is 14 amino acids long. Germline assignment: CDR1 SQVTM and CDR2 ANQGSEA. Trimming shortened V by 5 bases and J by 2 bases, and 15 bases separated the two germline ends. CDR3 coding DNA: TGCAGCGTTTCGGGACTGGGAGGACAAGAGACCCAGTACTTC. Encoded protein: CSVSGLGGQETQYF.

This clonotype was seen only a few times. The J gene is TRBJ2-7, the V gene TRBV5-1; 14 bases match TRBD2. CDR1 and CDR2 (germline): SGHRS, YFSETQ. This CDR3 has 15 amino acids. The V segment lost 4 bases and the J segment 5 bases; nucleotides outside the gene matches: 5. In DNA, the CDR3 is TGCGCCAGCAGCCCGGGACTAGCGGGAGTACACGAGCAGTACTTC. This gives the protein CASSPGLAGVHEQYF.

This clonotype was picked up a small number of times. The chain uses TRBV6-2 or TRBV6-3 and TRBJ2-1, with TRBD2 matching over 8 bases. The CDR3 sequence is 16 residues long. Germline V gene sequence: CDR1 MNHEY, CDR2 SVGEGT. V trimming: 6 bases; J trimming: 5 bases; junction bases outside the gene matches: 12. As DNA, the CDR3 is TGTGCCAGCAGGGCACCGGGGGGGAAAAGGAACAATGAGCAGTTCTTC. This translates into CASRAPGGKRNNEQFF.

The chain joins TRBV7-2 to TRBJ2-1, with 8 bases matching TRBD2. This CDR3 has 17 amino acids. After removal of 6 bases from V and 7 bases from J, the junction contained 17 bases not matched to a gene. The V gene's germline CDR1 is SGHTA and CDR2 FQGNSA. CDR3 coding DNA: TGTGCCAGCAGTTCTGTGGGGGCGGGGGGTTCGCGGAATGAGCAGTTCTTC. Its protein product is CASSSVGAGGSRNEQFF. The entire variable domain, with the rest obtained from reference TRBV7-2 and TRBJ2-1, is as follows: GAGVSQSPSNKVTEKGKDVELRCDPISGHTALYWYRQSLGQGLEFLIYFQGNSAPDKSGLPSDRFSAERTGGSVSTLTIQRTQQEDSAVYLCASSSVGAGGSRNEQFFGPGTRLTVL.

V and J are TRBV12-3 or TRBV12-4 and TRBJ1-4; perhaps TRBD1 as D (5 bases). The CDR3 runs to 13 residues. V was cut by 6 bases and J by 7 bases, with 12 bases left in between. CDR3: CASSLGTVEKLFF. CDR3 bases: TGTGCCAGCAGCCTCGGGACGGTTGAAAAACTGTTTTTT.